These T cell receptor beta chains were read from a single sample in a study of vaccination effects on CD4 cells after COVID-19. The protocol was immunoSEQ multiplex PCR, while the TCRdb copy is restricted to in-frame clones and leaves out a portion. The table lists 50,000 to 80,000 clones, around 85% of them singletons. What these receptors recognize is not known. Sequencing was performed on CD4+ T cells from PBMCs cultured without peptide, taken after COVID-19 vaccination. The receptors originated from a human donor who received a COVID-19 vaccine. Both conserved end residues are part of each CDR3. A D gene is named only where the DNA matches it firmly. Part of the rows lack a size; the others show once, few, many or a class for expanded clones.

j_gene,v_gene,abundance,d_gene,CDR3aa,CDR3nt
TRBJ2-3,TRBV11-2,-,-,CASSLVRGLSTDTQYF,TGTGCCAGCAGCTTAGTCCGAGGGCTGAGCACAGATACGCAGTATTTT
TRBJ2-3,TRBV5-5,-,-,CASTVGVSGTDTQYF,TGTGCCAGCACCGTGGGGGTATCGGGCACAGATACGCAGTATTTT
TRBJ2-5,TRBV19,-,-,CASGEGATIQETQYF,TGTGCCAGCGGGGAGGGGGCCACCATCCAAGAGACCCAGTACTTC
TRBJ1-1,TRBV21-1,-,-,CAILDRTNTEAFF,TGTGCCATCCTCGACAGGACGAACACTGAAGCTTTCTTT
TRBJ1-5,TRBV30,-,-,CAWDRDNQPQHF,TGTGCCTGGGACCGGGACAATCAGCCCCAGCATTTT
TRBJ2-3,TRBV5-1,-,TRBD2,CASSWVGGESSDTQYF,TGCGCCAGCAGCTGGGTCGGGGGGGAATCTTCAGATACGCAGTATTTT
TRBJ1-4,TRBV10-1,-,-,CASSAGVATNEKLFF,TGCGCCAGCAGTGCAGGGGTCGCAACTAATGAAAAACTGTTTTTT
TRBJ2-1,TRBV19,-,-,CASSSAGTAYNEQFF,TGTGCCAGTAGTTCCGCCGGGACTGCGTACAATGAGCAGTTCTTC
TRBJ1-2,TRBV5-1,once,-,CASSLEADNYGYTF,TGCGCCAGCAGCTTGGAGGCTGATAACTATGGCTACACCTTC
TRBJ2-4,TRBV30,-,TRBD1,CAWSRWGQLAKNIQYF,TGTGCCTGGAGTCGATGGGGACAGCTAGCCAAAAACATTCAGTACTTC
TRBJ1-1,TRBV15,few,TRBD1,CATSNDTGQGVTEAFF,TGTGCCACCAGTAACGATACGGGGCAGGGGGTCACTGAAGCTTTCTTT
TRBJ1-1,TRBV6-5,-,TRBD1,CASSITGEAEAFF,TGTGCCAGCAGCATCACAGGGGAGGCTGAAGCTTTCTTT
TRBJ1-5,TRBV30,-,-,CAWTGGTNQPQHF,TGTGCCTGGACTGGGGGAACTAATCAGCCCCAGCATTTT